Given below is one T cell receptor beta chain in context. The data were taken from a study of blood T cell repertoires in COVID-19. Study as a whole: PBMCs, B-cell-depleted T cells, or T cells provided the cDNA or gDNA that made up the material.

Enrollees, about 18 to 95 years old, lived in fewer than 25 US areas. Original processing methods: The assay estimated nucleated cells by amplifying reference gene primers. The protocol was immunoSEQ multiplex PCR, while the TCRdb copy is restricted to in-frame clones and leaves out a portion. V and J calls and clone size are copied from that table; D and trimming were computed from the DNA. The table shows about 480,000 clones, with 70% to 90% occurring only once. The source is a middle-aged woman who had recovered from COVID-19. The sequencing sample was made of PBMCs or T cells enriched from blood (not recorded which).

CDR3 amino acids: CASSSPPGTGDLDTQYF. The DNA for the CDR3 is TGTGCCAGCAGCTCCCCTCCCGGGACAGGGGACTTAGATACGCAGTATTTT. The chain recombines TRBV7-9 with TRBJ2-3; TRBD1 matches at 10 bases. J was trimmed by 5 bases and V by 4 bases; bases with no gene match: 12. Germline V gene sequence: CDR1 SEHNR, CDR2 FQNEAQ (reference sequence). The CDR3 is 17 amino acids.